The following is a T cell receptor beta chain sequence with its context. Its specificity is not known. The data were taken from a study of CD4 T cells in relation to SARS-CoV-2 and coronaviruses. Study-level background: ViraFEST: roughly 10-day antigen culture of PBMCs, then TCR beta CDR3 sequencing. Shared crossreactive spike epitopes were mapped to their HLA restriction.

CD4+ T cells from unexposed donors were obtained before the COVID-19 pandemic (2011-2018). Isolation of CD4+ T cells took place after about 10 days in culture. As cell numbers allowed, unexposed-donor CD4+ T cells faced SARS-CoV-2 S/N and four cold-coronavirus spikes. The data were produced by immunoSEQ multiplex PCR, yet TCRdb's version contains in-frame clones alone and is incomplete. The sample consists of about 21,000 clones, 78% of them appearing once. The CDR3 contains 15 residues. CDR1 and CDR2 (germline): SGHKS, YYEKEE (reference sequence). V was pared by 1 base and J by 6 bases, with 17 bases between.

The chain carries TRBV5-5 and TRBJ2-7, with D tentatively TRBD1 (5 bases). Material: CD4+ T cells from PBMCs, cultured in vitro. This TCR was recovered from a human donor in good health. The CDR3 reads CASSLWFQGKGEQYF. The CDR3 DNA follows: TGTGCCAGCAGCTTGTGGTTTCAGGGTAAGGGCGAGCAGTACTTC.